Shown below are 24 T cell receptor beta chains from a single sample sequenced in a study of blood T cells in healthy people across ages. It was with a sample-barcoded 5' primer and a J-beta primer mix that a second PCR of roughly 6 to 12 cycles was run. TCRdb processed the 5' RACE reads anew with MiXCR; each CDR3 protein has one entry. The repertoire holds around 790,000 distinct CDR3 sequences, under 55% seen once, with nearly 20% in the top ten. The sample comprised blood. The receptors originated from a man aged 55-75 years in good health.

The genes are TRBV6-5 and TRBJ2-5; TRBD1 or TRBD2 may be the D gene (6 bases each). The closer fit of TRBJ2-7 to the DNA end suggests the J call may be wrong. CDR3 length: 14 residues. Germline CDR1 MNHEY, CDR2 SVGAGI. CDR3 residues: CASSYGSGAAEQYF. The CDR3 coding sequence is TGTGCCAGCAGTTACGGGTCGGGGGCCGCCGAGCAGTACTTC.

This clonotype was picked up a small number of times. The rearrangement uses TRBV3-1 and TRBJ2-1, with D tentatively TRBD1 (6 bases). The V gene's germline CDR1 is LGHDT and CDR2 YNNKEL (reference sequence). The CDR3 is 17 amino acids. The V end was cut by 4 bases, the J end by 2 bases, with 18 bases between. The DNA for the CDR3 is TGTGCCAGCAGCCGGCGACAGGATTCTCACCCCTACAATGAGCAGTTCTTC. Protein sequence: CASSRRQDSHPYNEQFF.

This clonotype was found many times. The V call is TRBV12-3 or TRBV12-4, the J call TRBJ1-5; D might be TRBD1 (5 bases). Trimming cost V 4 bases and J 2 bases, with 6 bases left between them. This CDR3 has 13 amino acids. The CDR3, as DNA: TGTGCCAGCAGTTCGGGGGGCAATCAGCCCCAGCATTTT. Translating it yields CASSSGGNQPQHF.

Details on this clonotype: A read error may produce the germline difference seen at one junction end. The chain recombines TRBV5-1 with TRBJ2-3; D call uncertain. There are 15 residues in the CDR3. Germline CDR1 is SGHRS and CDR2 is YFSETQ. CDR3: CASSLAEFLTDMQYF. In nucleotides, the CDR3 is TGCGCCAGCAGCTTGGCAGAATTTCTCACAGATATGCAGTATTTT. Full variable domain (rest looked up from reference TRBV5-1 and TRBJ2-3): KAGVTQTPRYLIKTRGQQVTLSCSPISGHRSVSWYQQTPGQGLQFLFEYFSETQRNKGNFPGRFSGRQFSNSRSEMNVSTLELGDSALYLCASSLAEFLTDMQYFGPGTRLTVL.

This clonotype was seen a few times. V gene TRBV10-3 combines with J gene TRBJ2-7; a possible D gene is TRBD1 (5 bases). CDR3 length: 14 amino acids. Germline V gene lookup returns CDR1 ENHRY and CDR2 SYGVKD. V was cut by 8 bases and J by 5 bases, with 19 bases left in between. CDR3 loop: CAIGQQGASHEQYF. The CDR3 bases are TGTGCCATCGGTCAGCAGGGCGCTTCCCACGAGCAGTACTTC.

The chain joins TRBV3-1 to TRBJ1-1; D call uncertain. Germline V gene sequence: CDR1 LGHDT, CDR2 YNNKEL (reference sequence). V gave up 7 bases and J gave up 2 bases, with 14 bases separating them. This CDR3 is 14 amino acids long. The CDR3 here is CASNALGTNTEAFF. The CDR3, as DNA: TGTGCCAGCAACGCCCTGGGCACAAACACTGAAGCTTTCTTT.

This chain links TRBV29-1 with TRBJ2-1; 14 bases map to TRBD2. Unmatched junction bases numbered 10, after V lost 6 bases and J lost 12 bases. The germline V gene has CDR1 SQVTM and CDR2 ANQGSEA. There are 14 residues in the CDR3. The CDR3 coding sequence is TGCAGCGTATCGACTAGCGGGGGGGCCTATGGGCAGTTCTTC. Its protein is CSVSTSGGAYGQFF.

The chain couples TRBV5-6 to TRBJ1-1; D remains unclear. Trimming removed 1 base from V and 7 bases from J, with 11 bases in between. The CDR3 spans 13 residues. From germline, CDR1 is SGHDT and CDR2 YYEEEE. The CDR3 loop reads CASSLLVSHEAFF. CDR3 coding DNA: TGTGCCAGCAGCTTGTTAGTCAGCCATGAAGCTTTCTTT.

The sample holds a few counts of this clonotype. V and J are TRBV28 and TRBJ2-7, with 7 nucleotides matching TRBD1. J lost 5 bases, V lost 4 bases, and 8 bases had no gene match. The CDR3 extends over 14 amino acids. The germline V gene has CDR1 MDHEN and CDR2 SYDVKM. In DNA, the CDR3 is TGTGCCAGCAGTTCCGTGGGGACAGTGGACGAGCAGTACTTC. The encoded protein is CASSSVGTVDEQYF.

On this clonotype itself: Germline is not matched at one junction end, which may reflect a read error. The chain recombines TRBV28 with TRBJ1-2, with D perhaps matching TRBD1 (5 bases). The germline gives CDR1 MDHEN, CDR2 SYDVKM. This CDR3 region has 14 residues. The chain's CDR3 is CAGRTGTASLGYTF. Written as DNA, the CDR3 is TGTGCCGGCAGGACCGGGACCGCCTCTTTAGGCTACACCTTC.

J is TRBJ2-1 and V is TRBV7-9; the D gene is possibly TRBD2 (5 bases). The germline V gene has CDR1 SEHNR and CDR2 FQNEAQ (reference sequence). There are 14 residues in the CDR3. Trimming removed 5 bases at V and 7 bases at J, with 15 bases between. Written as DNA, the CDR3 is TGTGCCAGCAGCCACGACGCTACTAGTAATGAGCAGTTCTTC. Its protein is CASSHDATSNEQFF.

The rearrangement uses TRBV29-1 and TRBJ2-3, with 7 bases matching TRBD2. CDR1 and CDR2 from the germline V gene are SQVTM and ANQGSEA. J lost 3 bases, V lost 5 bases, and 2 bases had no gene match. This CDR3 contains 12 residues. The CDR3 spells CSVLAVTDTQYF. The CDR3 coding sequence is TGCAGCGTTCTAGCGGTGACAGATACGCAGTATTTT.

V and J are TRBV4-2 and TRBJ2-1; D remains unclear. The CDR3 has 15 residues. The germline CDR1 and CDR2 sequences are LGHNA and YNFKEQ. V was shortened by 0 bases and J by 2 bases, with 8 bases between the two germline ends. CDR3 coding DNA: TGTGCCAGCAGCCAAGAAGAGCCGACCTACAATGAGCAGTTCTTC. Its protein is CASSQEEPTYNEQFF.

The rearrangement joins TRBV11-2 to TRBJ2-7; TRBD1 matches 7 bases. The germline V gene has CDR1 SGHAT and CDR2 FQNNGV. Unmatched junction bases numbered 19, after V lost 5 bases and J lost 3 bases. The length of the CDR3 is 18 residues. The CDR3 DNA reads TGTGCCAGCAGCCTGAGACCGACCGGGACAGTTGGAAGCTACGAGCAGTACTTC. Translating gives CASSLRPTGTVGSYEQYF.

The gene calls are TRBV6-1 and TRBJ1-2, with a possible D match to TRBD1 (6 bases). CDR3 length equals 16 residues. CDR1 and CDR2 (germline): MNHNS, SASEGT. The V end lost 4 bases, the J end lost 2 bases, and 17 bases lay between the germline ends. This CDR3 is CASSGPTGSRNYGYTF. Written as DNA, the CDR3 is TGTGCCAGCAGTGGACCAACAGGGTCACGAAACTATGGCTACACCTTC.

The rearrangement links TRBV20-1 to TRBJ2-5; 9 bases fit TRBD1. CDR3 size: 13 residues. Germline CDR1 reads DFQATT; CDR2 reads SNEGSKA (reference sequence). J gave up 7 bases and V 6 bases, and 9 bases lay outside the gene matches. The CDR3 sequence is CSALQGAIRTQYF. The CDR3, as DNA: TGCAGTGCCCTACAGGGGGCCATTAGGACCCAGTACTTC.

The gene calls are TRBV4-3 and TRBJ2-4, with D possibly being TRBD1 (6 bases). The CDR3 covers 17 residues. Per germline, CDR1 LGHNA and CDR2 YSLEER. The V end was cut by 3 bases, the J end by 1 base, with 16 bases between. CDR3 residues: CASSQGIHRVAKNIQYF. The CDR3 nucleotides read TGCGCCAGCAGCCAGGGAATCCACAGGGTGGCCAAAAACATTCAGTACTTC.

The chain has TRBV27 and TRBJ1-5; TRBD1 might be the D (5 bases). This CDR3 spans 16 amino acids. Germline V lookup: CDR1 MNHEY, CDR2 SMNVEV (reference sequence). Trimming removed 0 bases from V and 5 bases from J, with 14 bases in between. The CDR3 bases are TGTGCCAGCAGTTTATCGTGGGGCGGGAGCGATCAGCCCCAGCATTTT. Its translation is CASSLSWGGSDQPQHF.

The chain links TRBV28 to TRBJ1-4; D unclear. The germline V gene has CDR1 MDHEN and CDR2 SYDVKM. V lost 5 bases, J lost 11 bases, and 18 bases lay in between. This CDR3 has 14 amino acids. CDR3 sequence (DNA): TGTGCCAGCAGTCTCCCCGGGCCCGTGAGCAAACTGTTTTTT. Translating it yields CASSLPGPVSKLFF. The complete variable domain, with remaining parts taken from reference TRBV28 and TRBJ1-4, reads DVKVTQSSRYLVKRTGEKVFLECVQDMDHENMFWYRQDPGLGLRLIYFSYDVKMKEKGDIPEGYSVSREKKERFSLILESASTNQTSMYLCASSLPGPVSKLFFGSGTQLSVL.

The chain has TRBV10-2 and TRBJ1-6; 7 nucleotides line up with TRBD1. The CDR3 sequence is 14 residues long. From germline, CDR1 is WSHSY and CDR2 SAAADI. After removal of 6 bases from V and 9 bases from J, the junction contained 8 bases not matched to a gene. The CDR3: CASRSGTEGSPLHF. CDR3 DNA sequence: TGCGCCAGCAGGTCCGGGACAGAAGGTTCACCCCTCCACTTT.

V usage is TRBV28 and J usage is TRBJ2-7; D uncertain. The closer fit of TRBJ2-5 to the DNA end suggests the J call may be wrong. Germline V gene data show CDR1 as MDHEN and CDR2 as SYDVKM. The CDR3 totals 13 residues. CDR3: CASSFFALETQYF. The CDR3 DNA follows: TGTGCCAGCAGTTTTTTTGCTTTGGAGACCCAGTACTTC.

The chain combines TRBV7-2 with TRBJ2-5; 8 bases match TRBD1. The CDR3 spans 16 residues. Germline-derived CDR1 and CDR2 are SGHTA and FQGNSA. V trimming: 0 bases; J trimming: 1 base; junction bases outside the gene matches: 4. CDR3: CASSLARTGSQETQYF. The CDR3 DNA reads TGTGCCAGCAGCTTAGCCCGGACAGGGAGCCAAGAGACCCAGTACTTC. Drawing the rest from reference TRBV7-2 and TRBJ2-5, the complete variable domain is GAGVSQSPSNKVTEKGKDVELRCDPISGHTALYWYRQSLGQGLEFLIYFQGNSAPDKSGLPSDRFSAERTGGSVSTLTIQRTQQEDSAVYLCASSLARTGSQETQYFGPGTRLLVL.

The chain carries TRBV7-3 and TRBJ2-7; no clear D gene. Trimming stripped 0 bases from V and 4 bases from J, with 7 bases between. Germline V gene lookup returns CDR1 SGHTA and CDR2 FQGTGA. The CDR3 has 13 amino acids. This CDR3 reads CASSLTEDYEQYF. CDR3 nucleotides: TGTGCCAGCAGCTTAACGGAAGATTACGAGCAGTACTTC.

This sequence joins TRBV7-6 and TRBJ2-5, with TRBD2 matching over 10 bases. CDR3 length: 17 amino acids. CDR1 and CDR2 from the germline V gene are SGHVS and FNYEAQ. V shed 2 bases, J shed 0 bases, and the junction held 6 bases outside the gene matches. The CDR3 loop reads CASSLLLAGSYQETQYF. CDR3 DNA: TGTGCCAGCAGCTTATTACTAGCGGGGTCGTACCAAGAGACCCAGTACTTC.